The 12 T cell receptor beta chains listed next were all sequenced from one sample in a study of blood T cell repertoires in COVID-19. The table came from immunoSEQ multiplex PCR; TCRdb's copy has only in-frame clones and leaves some out. The table has approximately 300,000 clones, over 75% seen once. Sequences were obtained from peripheral blood. These receptors all come from a human donor with COVID-19, enrolled during active disease. The donor label of this sample is uncertain.

The chain carries TRBV4-1 and TRBJ2-5; D is unresolved. Trimming removed 0 bases at V and 5 bases at J, with 13 bases between. CDR1 is MGHRA and CDR2 is YSYEKL in the germline V gene. The CDR3 is 15 amino acids. CDR3 residues: CASSQERRVSETQYF. As DNA, the CDR3 is TGCGCCAGCAGCCAAGAAAGGAGAGTTTCGGAGACCCAGTACTTC.

In its sample, this clone was seen a few times. The genes are TRBV19 and TRBJ1-5, with D possibly matching TRBD1 (6 bases). Trimming removed 1 base from V and 0 bases from J, with 13 bases in between. This CDR3 is built from 17 residues. Germline V gene data show CDR1 as LNHDA and CDR2 as SQIVND (reference sequence). CDR3 region: CASSIALTGNSNQPQHF. CDR3 coding DNA: TGTGCCAGTAGTATAGCCCTAACAGGGAATAGCAATCAGCCCCAGCATTTT.

This chain uses TRBV19 with TRBJ2-1; 8 bases agree with TRBD2. The CDR3 has 16 amino acids. The germline gives CDR1 LNHDA, CDR2 SQIVND (reference sequence). Germline trimming cut 4 bases from V and 0 bases from J; bases unmatched to any gene: 5. The CDR3: CASSTLSGSSYNEQFF. The DNA of the CDR3 is TGTGCCAGTAGTACGTTGAGCGGGAGCTCCTACAATGAGCAGTTCTTC.

This clone showed up just a few times. V usage is TRBV25-1 and J usage is TRBJ1-3; tentative D call: TRBD1 (5 bases). CDR3 length: 13 amino acids. Trimming left V 8 bases short and J 2 bases short, with 10 bases between. Germline CDR1 reads MGHDK; CDR2 reads SYGVNS. The CDR3 loop is CASEAGPGNTIYF. The CDR3, as DNA: TGTGCCAGCGAAGCGGGGCCTGGAAACACCATATATTTT.

V is TRBV27 and J is TRBJ1-2; 7 bases agree with TRBD1. Trimming at V came to 1 base and at J to 8 bases, leaving 10 bases not matched to a gene. The CDR3 is 15 residues long. CDR1 is MNHEY, CDR2 SMNVEV, per germline (reference sequence). The CDR3 spells CASSLWRGQSAGYTF. In DNA form, the CDR3 reads TGTGCCAGCAGTTTATGGAGGGGACAGTCCGCGGGCTACACCTTC.

J is TRBJ1-1 and V is TRBV30, with TRBD1 as a possible D gene (5 bases). V dropped 0 bases and J dropped 7 bases, with 12 bases sitting between them. The CDR3 runs to 13 residues. Germline V CDR1 and CDR2: GTSNPN, SVGIG (reference sequence). The CDR3 protein is CAWSVAATVEAFF. The DNA for the CDR3 is TGTGCCTGGAGTGTAGCAGCGACAGTTGAAGCTTTCTTT.

The V gene is TRBV19, the J gene TRBJ2-2; TRBD1 matches 7 bases. This CDR3 region has 17 residues. After removal of 6 bases from V and 0 bases from J, the junction contained 10 bases not matched to a gene. Germline lookup yields CDR1 LNHDA and CDR2 SQIVND (reference sequence). CDR3 DNA: TGTGCCAGTAGGGTCTATAGGGGGACAGCGAACACCGGGGAGCTGTTTTTT. Its translation is CASRVYRGTANTGELFF.

This chain joins TRBV5-6 and TRBJ1-6; D remains unclear. The CDR3 loop spans 13 amino acids. Germline CDR1 is SGHDT and CDR2 is YYEEEE. Trimming removed 4 bases from V and 7 bases from J, with 9 bases in between. The CDR3 region has the DNA TGTGCCAGCAGCGCCAGAAACAATTCACCCCTCCACTTT. It codes for CASSARNNSPLHF.

V is TRBV7-2 and J is TRBJ1-2, with D maybe TRBD1 (6 bases). V lost 3 bases to trimming and J lost 4 bases, with 18 bases between them. The CDR3 length is 16 residues. Germline-derived CDR1 and CDR2 are SGHTA and FQGNSA. CDR3 sequence: CASSLGAFPGGYGYTF. CDR3 DNA: TGTGCCAGCAGCTTGGGGGCGTTCCCAGGCGGCTATGGCTACACCTTC.

This clone showed up just a few times. This chain uses TRBV11-2 with TRBJ2-7, with TRBD2 as a possible D gene (5 bases). Germline lookup yields CDR1 SGHAT and CDR2 FQNNGV. The CDR3 covers 13 residues. V lost 5 bases to trimming and J lost 5 bases, with 13 bases between them. In DNA form, the CDR3 reads TGTGCCAGCAGCCCGGGGTCCCCCCACGAGCAGTACTTC. It encodes CASSPGSPHEQYF.

The chain employs TRBV27 and TRBJ2-1; 11 bases match TRBD1. J lost 10 bases, V lost 5 bases, and 7 bases had no gene match. CDR3 length: 14 amino acids. Germline CDR1 MNHEY, CDR2 SMNVEV (reference sequence). CDR3 bases: TGTGCCAGCAGTCCCGGGACAGGGGGTCGGGAGCAGTTCTTC. Amino acid sequence: CASSPGTGGREQFF.

The chain couples TRBV29-1 to TRBJ1-4; tentatively, D is TRBD1 (6 bases). CDR3 length: 12 amino acids. The ends were cut back, 5 bases at V and 8 bases at J, with 12 bases in the middle. Germline CDR1 reads SQVTM; CDR2 reads ANQGSEA. The CDR3 loop reads CSVWGQGEKLFF. The CDR3, as DNA: TGCAGCGTTTGGGGGCAGGGCGAAAAACTGTTTTTT.